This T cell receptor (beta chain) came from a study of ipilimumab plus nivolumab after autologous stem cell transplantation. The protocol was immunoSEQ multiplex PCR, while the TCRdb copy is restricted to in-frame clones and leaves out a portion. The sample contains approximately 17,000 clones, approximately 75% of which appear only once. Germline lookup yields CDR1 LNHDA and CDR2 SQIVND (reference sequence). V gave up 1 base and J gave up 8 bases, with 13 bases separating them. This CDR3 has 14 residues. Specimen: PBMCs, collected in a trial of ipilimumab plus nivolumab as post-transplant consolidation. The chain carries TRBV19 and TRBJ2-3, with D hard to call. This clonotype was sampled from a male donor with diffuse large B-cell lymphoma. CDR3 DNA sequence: TGTGCCAGTAGTATAGGGGCAGCCTCTAGTACGCAGTATTTT. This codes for CASSIGAASSTQYF.